A selection of T cell receptor beta chains follows, all from one sample in a study of blood T cell repertoires in COVID-19. Libraries were prepared by immunoSEQ multiplex PCR; TCRdb keeps only in-frame clonotypes and omits some of them. In the table there are 110,000 or so clones, around nine tenths of which are singletons. Sample: peripheral blood. Receptor source: a woman aged 50 to 60 with acute or convalescent COVID-19. Each CDR3 is given with its conserved first and last residue. Each record gives: J gene, clone size, D gene, V gene, CDR3 protein, CDR3 DNA. A D gene is named only where the DNA matches it firmly. Size is omitted from some rows. Given values are once, few, many or a class for expanded clones.

TRBJ2-3 once TRBD2 TRBV10-3 CAIRGLADTQYF TGTGCCATCAGGGGACTAGCGGATACGCAGTATTTT
TRBJ2-2 NA NA TRBV27 CASSLTRTGELFF TGTGCCAGCAGTTTAACCCGGACCGGGGAGCTGTTTTTT
TRBJ1-2 NA TRBD1 TRBV12-3/TRBV12-4 CASSLGQQHGYTF TGTGCCAGCAGTCTGGGACAGCAGCATGGCTACACCTTC
TRBJ2-3 NA NA TRBV5-4 CASSLAATPRSTDTQYF TGTGCCAGCAGCTTAGCGGCCACCCCTAGGAGCACAGATACGCAGTATTTT
TRBJ2-5 NA TRBD2 TRBV7-2 CASSKGLAGALETQYF TGTGCCAGCAGCAAGGGACTAGCGGGAGCTTTAGAGACCCAGTACTTC
TRBJ1-2 NA NA TRBV9 CASSVAPGPFYGYTF TGTGCCAGCAGCGTAGCTCCAGGGCCCTTCTATGGCTACACCTTC
TRBJ2-3 NA NA TRBV5-1 CASRRTITDTQYF TGCGCCAGCAGAAGGACTATCACAGATACGCAGTATTTT
TRBJ1-4 NA NA TRBV27 CASSLSYTTNEKLFF TGTGCCAGCAGTTTAAGTTACACTACCAATGAAAAACTGTTTTTT
TRBJ1-2 few NA TRBV3-1/TRBV3-2 CASSTQGNYGYTF TGTGCCAGCAGCACCCAGGGAAACTATGGCTACACCTTC
TRBJ1-1 NA NA TRBV29-1 CSVSEGLNTEAFF TGCAGCGTCAGCGAGGGATTGAACACTGAAGCTTTCTTT
TRBJ1-2 NA TRBD1 TRBV25-1 CASSESTGQGGILYGYTF TGTGCCAGCAGTGAATCCACCGGACAGGGGGGGATTTTGTATGGCTACACCTTC
TRBJ2-5 once NA TRBV10-1 CASSDGSSGETQYF TGCGCCAGCAGTGACGGGAGTTCGGGCGAGACCCAGTACTTC
TRBJ2-6 NA NA TRBV11-3 CASSLAGDTSGANVLTF TGTGCCAGCAGCCTGGCTGGGGACACCTCTGGGGCCAACGTCCTGACTTTC
TRBJ2-7 NA TRBD2 TRBV6-5 CASSTSGRNYEQYF TGTGCCAGCTCGACTAGCGGCAGAAATTACGAGCAGTACTTC
TRBJ1-5 NA NA TRBV4-1 CASSQVQQHQPQHF TGCGCCAGCAGCCAAGTGCAACAGCATCAGCCCCAGCATTTT
TRBJ2-7 NA NA TRBV7-2 CASSPSDEQYF TGTGCCAGCAGCCCCAGCGACGAGCAGTACTTC
TRBJ1-1 NA TRBD1 TRBV30 CAWRADRTYTEAFF TGTGCCTGGAGGGCGGACAGGACCTACACTGAAGCTTTCTTT
TRBJ2-3 NA TRBD2 TRBV4-1 CASSQVAGAHSTDTQYF TGCGCCAGCAGCCAAGTAGCGGGGGCTCATAGCACAGATACGCAGTATTTT
TRBJ2-5 NA TRBD1 TRBV11-2 CASSRDRGVETQYF TGTGCCAGCAGCCGGGACAGGGGGGTAGAGACCCAGTACTTC
TRBJ1-2 NA NA TRBV30 CAWSVAATLYGYTF TGTGCCTGGAGTGTAGCGGCGACCCTCTATGGCTACACCTTC
TRBJ1-4 NA NA TRBV25-1 CASSEYLTGLLNEKLFF TGTGCCAGCAGTGAATACCTCACGGGACTGCTTAATGAAAAACTGTTTTTT
TRBJ2-2 NA NA TRBV18 CASSPQWNTGELFF TGTGCCAGCTCACCCCAGTGGAACACCGGGGAGCTGTTTTTT
TRBJ2-5 NA TRBD2 TRBV7-2 CASSSWEGLGTQYF TGTGCCAGCAGCTCTTGGGAGGGCCTGGGGACCCAGTACTTC
TRBJ1-2 NA TRBD1 TRBV5-1 CASSWSSGGNYGYTF TGCGCCAGCAGCTGGTCATCAGGGGGGAACTATGGCTACACCTTC
TRBJ2-7 once NA TRBV6-5 CASGSRDYEQYF TGTGCCAGCGGAAGCCGGGACTACGAGCAGTACTTC
TRBJ1-5 NA TRBD1 TRBV19 CASSIFPLTGGNQPQHF TGTGCCAGTAGTATTTTTCCCCTGACAGGGGGAAACCAGCCCCAGCATTTT
TRBJ2-7 NA NA TRBV5-4 CASSPTPAGSYEQYF TGTGCCAGCAGCCCAACTCCTGCGGGCTCCTACGAGCAGTACTTC
TRBJ1-4 NA TRBD1 TRBV12-5 CASGLVTGENEKLFF TGTGCTAGTGGTTTGGTGACAGGGGAAAATGAAAAACTGTTTTTT
TRBJ2-1 NA TRBD2 TRBV11-1 CASSHSGGVYNEQFF TGTGCCAGCAGCCATAGCGGGGGCGTCTACAATGAGCAGTTCTTC
TRBJ2-3 once NA TRBV21-1 CASSIVSSTSGSMERGTDTQYF TGTGCCAGCAGCATTGTTTCTTCGACTAGCGGGAGTATGGAAAGGGGCACAGATACGCAGTATTTT
TRBJ2-1 once TRBD2 TRBV6-5 CASSYSRLSGVNEQFF TGTGCCAGCAGTTACTCGAGGTTGAGCGGGGTAAATGAGCAGTTCTTC